This T cell receptor beta chain was sequenced during a study of blood T cell repertoires in COVID-19. The overall study: Samples came from the United States, Italy and Spain, spanning acute and convalescent COVID-19.

The repertoire was sequenced with immunoSEQ multiplex PCR; TCRdb's copy has only in-frame clones and lacks some. The repertoire holds some 380,000 clones, roughly 90% seen once, with around 7% in the top ten. This CDR3 is 17 amino acids long. Germline V gene sequence: CDR1 SQVTM, CDR2 ANQGSEA. After removal of 4 bases from V and 1 base from J, the junction contained 9 bases not matched to a gene. The TCR comes from a man between 18 and 29 years old with active or convalescent COVID-19. Sequencing used peripheral blood. J is TRBJ2-3 and V is TRBV29-1; 12 positions match TRBD2. The CDR3 sequence is CSVGGLAGGPGTDTQYF. The CDR3 region has the DNA TGCAGCGTTGGAGGGCTAGCGGGAGGGCCTGGCACAGATACGCAGTATTTT.